One sample yielded the 26 T cell receptor beta chains listed below, sequenced in a study of T cell repertoires in cytomegalovirus infection. For these TCRs, the target antigens are not known. TCRdb reprocessed the reads via MiXCR and lists one record per CDR3 protein. In the table there are about 52,000 distinct CDR3 sequences, around a fifth of which are singletons. Specimen: CD8+ T cells from cultured PBMCs, collected from culture after CMV antigen stimulation. These receptors were obtained from a human donor in good health (CMV status not recorded). Some clones in this sample may be carry-over from other donors' samples.

V is TRBV7-9 and J is TRBJ2-7, with D perhaps TRBD1 (5 bases). The length of the CDR3 is 13 residues. Germline CDR1 reads SEHNR; CDR2 reads FQNEAQ (reference sequence). V shed 5 bases and J shed 2 bases, with 10 bases lying between them. CDR3 loop: CASSPTETYEQYF. For the CDR3, the DNA is TGTGCCAGCAGCCCGACAGAAACCTACGAGCAGTACTTC.

This clonotype was seen a handful of times. The chain recombines TRBV11-3 with TRBJ2-3, with D possibly matching TRBD1 (6 bases). CDR3 length equals 16 residues. Germline values: CDR1 SGHNT, CDR2 YENEEA. V was cut by 5 bases and J by 0 bases, with 15 bases left in between. The CDR3 coding sequence is TGTGCCAGCAGCGGAACCGGGACAAGAAGCACAGATACGCAGTATTTT. Translation gives CASSGTGTRSTDTQYF.

This clonotype has a handful of counts. The chain uses TRBV15 and TRBJ2-2; D not resolved. The CDR3 is made up of 15 amino acids. V was pared by 8 bases and J by 0 bases, with 13 bases between. In germline, CDR1 is LNHNV, CDR2 YYDKDF (reference sequence). CDR3: CATSERGANTGELFF. The CDR3 coding sequence is TGTGCCACCTCTGAGAGAGGCGCGAACACCGGGGAGCTGTTTTTT.

This clonotype was seen only a few times. An end of the junction does not agree with germline; a read error may underlie this. The chain couples TRBV11-2 to TRBJ2-1; 9 bases are shared with TRBD2. Germline assignment: CDR1 SGHAT and CDR2 FQNNGV. The CDR3 spans 14 residues. CDR3 protein: CAAYSGGRLNEQFF. CDR3 DNA sequence: TGTGCCGCCTATAGCGGGGGCCGCCTCAATGAGCAGTTTTTC.

The chain has TRBV6-2 or TRBV6-3 and TRBJ1-6; D call uncertain. V was clipped by 9 bases and J by 4 bases, with 13 bases between them. This CDR3 is built from 14 residues. Germline assignment: CDR1 MNHEY and CDR2 SVGEGT. The CDR3 here is CASRTGMYNSPLHF. The CDR3 bases are TGTGCCAGTCGGACCGGGATGTATAATTCACCCCTCCACTTT.

This clonotype was seen only a few times. V usage is TRBV7-9 and J usage is TRBJ2-7, with 8 bases identical to TRBD1. This CDR3 has 16 residues. The junction had 11 bases not matched to a gene; V was cut back by 5 bases and J by 2 bases. The germline gives CDR1 SEHNR, CDR2 FQNEAQ (reference sequence). The CDR3 protein is CASSLDPGGDTYEQYF. In nucleotides, the CDR3 is TGTGCCAGCAGCCTAGATCCAGGGGGCGACACCTACGAGCAGTACTTC.

This chain uses TRBV6-1 with TRBJ1-5; D is unresolved. V gave up 1 base and J gave up 6 bases, with 1 base separating them. The germline gives CDR1 MNHNS, CDR2 SASEGT. The CDR3 spans 11 residues. CDR3: CASSEVQPQHF. CDR3 in DNA: TGTGCCAGCAGTGAAGTTCAGCCCCAGCATTTT.

There are a few counts of this clonotype. The chain uses TRBV28 and TRBJ1-6; TRBD1 is a possible D gene (5 bases). Per germline, CDR1 MDHEN and CDR2 SYDVKM. V dropped 3 bases and J dropped 0 bases, with 12 bases sitting between them. The CDR3 has 17 amino acids. The CDR3 reads CASSFRDLSSYNSPLHF. CDR3 DNA: TGTGCCAGCAGTTTCCGGGACTTGAGCTCCTATAATTCACCCCTCCACTTT.

J is TRBJ1-2 and V is TRBV14, with D uncertain. This CDR3 spans 14 amino acids. From germline, CDR1 is SGHDN and CDR2 FVKESK. V was shortened by 0 bases and J by 2 bases, with 7 bases between the two germline ends. The CDR3 is CASSQESENYGYTF. CDR3 DNA: TGTGCCAGCAGCCAAGAGTCAGAAAACTATGGCTACACCTTC.

This sequence joins TRBV6-6 and TRBJ2-7; maybe TRBD1 (6 bases). The CDR3 sequence is 15 residues long. Trimming removed 7 bases at V and 3 bases at J, with 19 bases between. Germline V gene data show CDR1 as MNHNY and CDR2 as SVGAGI (reference sequence). CDR3 bases: TGTGCCAGCACCAAAACCGGGCAGGGGAACTACGAGCAGTACTTC. It translates to CASTKTGQGNYEQYF.

The V and J genes are TRBV7-9 and TRBJ2-7; a weak D match, TRBD2 (6 bases). Germline V CDR1 and CDR2: SEHNR, FQNEAQ (reference sequence). The ends were cut back, 0 bases at V and 7 bases at J, with 10 bases in the middle. This CDR3 has 13 amino acids. The CDR3 sequence: CASSLALAREQYF. CDR3 DNA sequence: TGTGCCAGCAGCTTAGCTCTAGCGCGAGAGCAGTACTTC. Full variable domain (missing parts from reference TRBV7-9 and TRBJ2-7): DTGVSQNPRHKITKRGQNVTFRCDPISEHNRLYWYRQTLGQGPEFLTYFQNEAQLEKSRLLSDRFSAERPKGSFSTLEIQRTEQGDSAMYLCASSLALAREQYFGPGTRLTVT.

CDR3 amino acids: CASSLVDGGAYEQYF. CDR3 coding DNA: TGTGCCAGCAGCTTAGTTGACGGGGGGGCCTACGAGCAGTACTTC. The gene calls are TRBV7-2 and TRBJ2-7; 8 bases align to TRBD2. The CDR3 is 15 residues long. V shed 1 base and J 2 bases; nucleotides not matched to a gene: 4. The germline V gene encodes CDR1 SGHTA and CDR2 FQGNSA.

This CDR3 reads CASSFTPPRVENEQFF. Here the CDR3 DNA reads TGTGCCAGCAGCTTTACCCCGCCAAGGGTGGAGAATGAGCAGTTCTTC. V gene TRBV7-9 combines with J gene TRBJ2-1, with D unclear. CDR1 is SEHNR and CDR2 is FQNEAQ in the germline V gene (reference sequence). The V and J ends lost 3 bases and 7 bases respectively, with 19 bases between them. This CDR3 comprises 16 residues.

The chain combines TRBV19 with TRBJ1-1; perhaps TRBD1 as D (6 bases). The length of the CDR3 is 14 residues. Germline V gene sequence: CDR1 LNHDA, CDR2 SQIVND (reference sequence). Deletions cut 3 bases from V and 2 bases from J, with 10 bases between. The CDR3 is CASSIGQLNTEAFF. CDR3 in DNA: TGTGCCAGTAGTATCGGACAGCTCAACACTGAAGCTTTCTTT.

There are a few counts of this clonotype. The rearrangement links TRBV14 to TRBJ2-1; D assignment may be TRBD1 or TRBD2 (6 bases each). V was shortened by 2 bases and J by 3 bases, with 20 bases between the two germline ends. CDR3 length: 18 amino acids. Germline CDR1 and CDR2: SGHDN and FVKESK. The CDR3: CASSQWGRDKTDYNEQFF. DNA of the CDR3: TGTGCCAGCAGCCAATGGGGGCGGGACAAAACCGACTACAATGAGCAGTTCTTC. The entire variable domain, with the rest obtained from reference TRBV14 and TRBJ2-1, is as follows: EAGVTQFPSHSVIEKGQTVTLRCDPISGHDNLYWYRRVMGKEIKFLLHFVKESKQDESGMPNNRFLAERTGGTYSTLKVQPAELEDSGVYFCASSQWGRDKTDYNEQFFGPGTRLTVL.

This clonotype was recorded a few times. The rearrangement links TRBV12-3 or TRBV12-4 to TRBJ1-1; no clear D gene. The germline V and J ends were trimmed by 5 bases and 5 bases, with 9 bases remaining between them. The CDR3 totals 12 residues. This chain's CDR3 is CASSAVGTEAFF. In DNA, the CDR3 is TGTGCCAGCAGTGCCGTAGGGACTGAAGCTTTCTTT.

The chain recombines TRBV9 with TRBJ1-4; D gene uncertain. V was clipped by 1 base and J by 0 bases, with 4 bases between them. Germline loops: CDR1 SGDLS, CDR2 YYNGEE. CDR3 length: 14 residues. CDR3 region: CASSVQATNEKLFF. The DNA for the CDR3 is TGTGCCAGCAGCGTACAAGCAACTAATGAAAAACTGTTTTTT.

The rearrangement joins TRBV7-2 to TRBJ2-1; 10 bases agree with TRBD2. Unmatched junction bases numbered 9, after V lost 6 bases and J lost 4 bases. The germline V gene has CDR1 SGHTA and CDR2 FQGNSA. The CDR3 consists of 16 residues. Here the CDR3 DNA reads TGTGCCAGCAGGGGAAGCGGGGGGGGCGCTTACAATGAGCAGTTCTTC. As protein: CASRGSGGGAYNEQFF. Full variable domain (rest looked up from reference TRBV7-2 and TRBJ2-1): GAGVSQSPSNKVTEKGKDVELRCDPISGHTALYWYRQSLGQGLEFLIYFQGNSAPDKSGLPSDRFSAERTGGSVSTLTIQRTQQEDSAVYLCASRGSGGGAYNEQFFGPGTRLTVL.

This clonotype has more than one count but fewer than ten. V gene TRBV4-3 combines with J gene TRBJ2-7; a possible D gene is TRBD2 (6 bases). The CDR3 contains 15 residues. V was trimmed by 6 bases and J by 0 bases, leaving 15 bases between them. Per germline, CDR1 LGHNA and CDR2 YSLEER. CDR3 bases: TGCGCCAGCAGTCCCGGGACTGAGAGCTCCTACGAGCAGTACTTC. Translated: CASSPGTESSYEQYF.

This clonotype has a handful of counts. The J gene is TRBJ2-5, the V gene TRBV7-2; 7 bases are shared with TRBD1. Germline CDR1 is SGHTA and CDR2 is FQGNSA. The CDR3 spans 15 residues. Trimming cost V 1 base and J 4 bases; bases outside gene matches: 6. For the CDR3, the DNA is TGTGCCAGCAGCTTAGTGACAGGGAAAGGAGAGACCCAGTACTTC. It encodes CASSLVTGKGETQYF.

V gene TRBV6-2 or TRBV6-3 combines with J gene TRBJ2-7; D not resolved. This CDR3 spans 16 amino acids. CDR1 and CDR2 (germline): MNHEY, SVGEGT. Trimming removed 4 bases from V and 3 bases from J, with 19 bases in between. The CDR3 loop reads CASSSVGPRPDYEQYF. The CDR3 coding sequence is TGTGCCAGCAGTTCGGTTGGACCCAGACCAGACTACGAGCAGTACTTC.

This rearrangement joins TRBV6-2 or TRBV6-3 to TRBJ1-6, with TRBD1 identical over 8 bases. The CDR3 runs 17 residues. Germline V CDR1 and CDR2: MNHEY, SVGEGT. The V and J ends lost 8 bases and 4 bases, in that order; junction bases with no gene match: 13. The CDR3 sequence: CASAPQGQDLYNSPLHF. The CDR3 nucleotides read TGTGCCAGCGCGCCCCAGGGACAGGACCTTTATAATTCACCCCTCCACTTT.

The chain has TRBV27 and TRBJ2-7; D is unclear. The CDR3 runs 15 residues. Germline CDR1 is MNHEY and CDR2 is SMNVEV (reference sequence). Trimming took 2 bases from V and 0 from J, leaving 11 bases between them. CDR3 sequence reads: CASSLGSASSYEQYF. As DNA, the CDR3 is TGTGCCAGCAGTTTAGGGTCGGCGAGCTCCTACGAGCAGTACTTC.

This clonotype was seen a few times. The rearrangement links TRBV12-3 or TRBV12-4 to TRBJ1-1, with a tentative D call TRBD1 (5 bases). V shed 5 bases and J shed 11 bases, with 18 bases lying between them. The CDR3 has 13 amino acids. CDR3 nucleotides: TGTGCCAGCAGTACACTCGATCAGGGTGAGGCTTTCTTT. It codes for CASSTLDQGEAFF.

As regards this clonotype: The junction departs from the called germline gene at one end, perhaps through a read error. The chain couples TRBV7-2 to TRBJ2-3, with D perhaps matching TRBD2 (7 bases). The CDR3 extends over 17 amino acids. CDR1 and CDR2 (germline): SGHTA, FQGNSA. The CDR3 nucleotides read TGTGCCAGCAGCGAGGGGGGGACTCCCCGGAGCATAGATACGCAGTATTTT. Encoded protein: CASSEGGTPRSIDTQYF. The complete variable domain, with remaining parts taken from reference TRBV7-2 and TRBJ2-3, reads GAGVSQSPSNKVTEKGKDVELRCDPISGHTALYWYRQSLGQGLEFLIYFQGNSAPDKSGLPSDRFSAERTGGSVSTLTIQRTQQEDSAVYLCASSEGGTPRSIDTQYFGPGTRLTVL.

This clonotype has a handful of counts. This chain connects TRBV27 to TRBJ2-1; D ambiguous. V lost 1 base and J 7 bases, leaving 5 bases between the germline ends. Germline CDR1 and CDR2: MNHEY and SMNVEV (reference sequence). The CDR3 totals 12 residues. In DNA form, the CDR3 reads TGTGCCAGCAGTTTATTAGGGAATGAGCAGTTCTTC. It yields the protein CASSLLGNEQFF.